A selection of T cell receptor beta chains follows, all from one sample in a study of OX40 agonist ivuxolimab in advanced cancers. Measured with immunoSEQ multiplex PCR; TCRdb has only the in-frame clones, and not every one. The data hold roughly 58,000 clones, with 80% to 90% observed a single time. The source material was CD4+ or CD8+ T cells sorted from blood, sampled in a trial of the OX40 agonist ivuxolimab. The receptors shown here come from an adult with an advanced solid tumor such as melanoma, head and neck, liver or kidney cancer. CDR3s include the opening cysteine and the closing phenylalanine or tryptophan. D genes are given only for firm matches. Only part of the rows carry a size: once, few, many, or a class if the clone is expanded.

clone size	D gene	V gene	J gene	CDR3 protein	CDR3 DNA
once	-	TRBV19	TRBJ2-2	CASSPRSRTNTGELFF	TGTGCCAGTAGTCCAAGGTCAAGAACGAACACCGGGGAGCTGTTTTTT
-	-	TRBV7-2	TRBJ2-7	CASISRTGLLDEQYF	TGTGCCAGCATCTCTAGGACGGGGTTACTTGACGAGCAGTACTTC
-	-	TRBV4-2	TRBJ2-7	CASSPRSGQYEQYF	TGTGCCAGCAGCCCCCGCAGTGGACAATACGAGCAGTACTTC
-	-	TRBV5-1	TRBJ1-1	CASSYDNMNTEAFF	TGCGCCAGCAGCTATGACAACATGAACACTGAAGCTTTCTTT
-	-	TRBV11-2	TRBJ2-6	CASSLASGANVLTF	TGTGCCAGCAGCTTAGCCTCTGGGGCCAACGTCCTGACTTTC
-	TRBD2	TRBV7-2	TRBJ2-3	CASSLGGGVYPTDTQYF	TGTGCCAGCAGCTTAGGGGGAGGGGTCTACCCCACAGATACGCAGTATTTT
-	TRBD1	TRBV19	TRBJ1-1	CASSLQTGQGAIGLGSEGVAFF	TGTGCCAGTAGTCTCCAAACCGGACAGGGGGCAATCGGTTTGGGGTCTGAAGGTGTGGCTTTCTTT
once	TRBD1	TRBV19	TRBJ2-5	CASSIGQGAGTQYF	TGTGCCAGTAGTATAGGACAGGGGGCGGGGACCCAGTACTTC
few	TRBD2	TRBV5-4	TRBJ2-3	CASSFRAGGTDTQYF	TGTGCCAGCAGCTTCCGAGCGGGAGGGACAGATACGCAGTATTTT
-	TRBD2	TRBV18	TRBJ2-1	CASSLISSGRGNEQFF	TGTGCCAGCTCACTTATCTCCAGCGGGAGGGGTAATGAGCAGTTCTTC
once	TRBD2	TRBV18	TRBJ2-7	CASSPTQRENYEQYF	TGTGCCAGCTCACCCACCCAGCGGGAGAACTACGAGCAGTACTTC
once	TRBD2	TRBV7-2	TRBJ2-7	CANSYGAGGYEQYF	TGTGCCAATTCCTATGGGGCGGGGGGCTACGAGCAGTACTTC
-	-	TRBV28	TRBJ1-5	CASRSHGGEHQPQHF	TGTGCCAGCAGGTCGCACGGGGGTGAGCATCAGCCCCAGCATTTT
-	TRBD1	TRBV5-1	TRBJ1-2	CASSLPGGIYGYTF	TGCGCCAGCAGCTTGCCAGGGGGGATCTATGGCTACACCTTC
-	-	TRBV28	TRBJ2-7	CASSDYGYEQYF	TGTGCCAGCAGTGACTATGGTTACGAGCAGTACTTC
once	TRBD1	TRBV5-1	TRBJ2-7	CASSFGTGDYEQYF	TGCGCCAGCAGCTTTGGGACAGGGGACTACGAGCAGTACTTC
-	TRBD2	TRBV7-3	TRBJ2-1	CASSLAGEYNEQFF	TGTGCCAGCAGCTTAGCGGGGGAATACAATGAGCAGTTCTTC
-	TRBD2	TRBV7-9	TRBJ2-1	CASSARLAGGDEQFF	TGTGCCAGCAGCGCCCGACTAGCGGGAGGAGATGAGCAGTTCTTC
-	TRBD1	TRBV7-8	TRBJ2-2	CASSDPRDRSNTGELFF	TGTGCCAGCAGTGACCCCCGGGACAGGAGTAACACCGGGGAGCTGTTTTTT
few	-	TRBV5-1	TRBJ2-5	CASSSASRRGETQYF	TGCGCCAGCAGTAGCGCTTCACGGAGAGGGGAGACCCAGTACTTC
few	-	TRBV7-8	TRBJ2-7	CASSLGPRGAYEQYF	TGTGCCAGCAGCTTGGGCCCCAGGGGAGCCTACGAGCAGTACTTC
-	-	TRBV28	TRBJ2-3	CASSPQGGVTDTQYF	TGTGCCAGCAGCCCCCAAGGGGGGGTCACAGATACGCAGTATTTT
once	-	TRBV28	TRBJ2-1	CASSRWVEQFF	TGTGCCAGCAGCCGGTGGGTGGAGCAGTTCTTC
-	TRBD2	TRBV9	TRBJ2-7	CASSKGVSGDEQYF	TGTGCCAGCAGCAAAGGGGTTAGCGGGGACGAGCAGTACTTC
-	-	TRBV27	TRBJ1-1	CASSRGRRTEAFF	TGTGCCAGCAGCAGGGGCAGGAGGACTGAAGCTTTCTTT
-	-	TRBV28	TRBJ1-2	CASSFTQSYGYTF	TGTGCCAGCAGCTTCACTCAGTCCTATGGCTACACCTTC
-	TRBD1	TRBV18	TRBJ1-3	CASTGDFSGNTIYF	TGTGCCAGCACAGGGGACTTCTCTGGAAACACCATATATTTT
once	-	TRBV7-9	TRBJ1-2	CASSLGRGNHGYTF	TGTGCCAGCAGCTTAGGAAGGGGAAATCATGGCTACACCTTC
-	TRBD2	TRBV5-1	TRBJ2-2	CASSAGTSGTGELFF	TGCGCCAGCAGCGCCGGGACTAGCGGGACCGGGGAGCTGTTTTTT
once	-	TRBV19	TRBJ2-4	CASSPIAGENIQYF	TGTGCCAGTAGCCCCATAGCAGGGGAAAACATTCAGTACTTC
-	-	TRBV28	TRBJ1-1	CASSLAGIRDTEAFF	TGTGCCAGCAGTTTGGCAGGGATCAGGGACACTGAAGCTTTCTTT
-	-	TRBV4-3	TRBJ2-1	CASSQEGLGGQFF	TGCGCCAGCAGCCAAGAAGGATTGGGGGGGCAGTTCTTC
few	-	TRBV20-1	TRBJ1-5	CSASGDQPQHF	TGCAGTGCTAGTGGTGATCAGCCCCAGCATTTT
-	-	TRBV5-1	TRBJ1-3	CASSLAGTRRGNTIYF	TGCGCCAGCAGCTTGGCCGGGACCCGGCGGGGAAACACCATATATTTT
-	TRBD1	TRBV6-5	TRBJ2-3	CASSSGQGDTDTQYF	TGTGCCAGCAGTTCGGGACAGGGCGACACAGATACGCAGTATTTT
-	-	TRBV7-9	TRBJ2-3	CASSLADATTQYF	TGTGCCAGCAGCTTAGCGGACGCGACCACGCAGTATTTT
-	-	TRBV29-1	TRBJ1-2	CSVEKSGRGGYTF	TGCAGCGTTGAAAAGTCAGGTCGTGGGGGCTACACCTTC
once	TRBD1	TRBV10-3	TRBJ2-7	CAISQGEASASYEQYF	TGTGCCATCTCACAGGGGGAGGCTAGCGCGTCCTACGAGCAGTACTTC
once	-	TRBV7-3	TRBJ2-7	CASSLGPAISYEQYF	TGTGCCAGCAGCTTAGGGCCAGCTATCTCCTACGAGCAGTACTTC
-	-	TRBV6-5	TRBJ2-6	CASSYLYGANVLTF	TGTGCCAGCAGTTACCTATATGGGGCCAACGTCCTGACTTTC
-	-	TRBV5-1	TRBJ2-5	CASSPGVQETQYF	TGCGCCAGCAGCCCGGGGGTCCAAGAGACCCAGTACTTC
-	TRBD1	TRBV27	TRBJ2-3	CASSRLDRADTQYF	TGTGCCAGCAGTCGATTGGACAGGGCAGATACGCAGTATTTT